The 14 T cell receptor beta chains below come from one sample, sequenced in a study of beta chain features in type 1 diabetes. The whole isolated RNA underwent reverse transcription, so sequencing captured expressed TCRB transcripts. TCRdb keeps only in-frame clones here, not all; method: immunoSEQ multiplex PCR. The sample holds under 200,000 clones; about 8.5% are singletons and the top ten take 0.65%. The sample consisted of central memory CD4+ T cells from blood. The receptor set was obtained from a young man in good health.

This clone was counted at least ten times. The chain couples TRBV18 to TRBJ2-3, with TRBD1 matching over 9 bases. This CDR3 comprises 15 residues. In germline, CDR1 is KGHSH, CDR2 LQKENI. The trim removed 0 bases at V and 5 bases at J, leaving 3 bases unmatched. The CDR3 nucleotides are TGTGCCAGCTCACCACCGGGACAGGGCAGAGATACGCAGTATTTT. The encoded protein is CASSPPGQGRDTQYF.

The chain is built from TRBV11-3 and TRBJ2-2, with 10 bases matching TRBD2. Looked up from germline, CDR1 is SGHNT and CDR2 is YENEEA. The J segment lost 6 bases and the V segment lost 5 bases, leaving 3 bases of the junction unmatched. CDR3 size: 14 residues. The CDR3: CASSLSGGAGELFF. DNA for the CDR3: TGTGCCAGCAGCCTAAGCGGGGGGGCCGGGGAGCTGTTTTTT.

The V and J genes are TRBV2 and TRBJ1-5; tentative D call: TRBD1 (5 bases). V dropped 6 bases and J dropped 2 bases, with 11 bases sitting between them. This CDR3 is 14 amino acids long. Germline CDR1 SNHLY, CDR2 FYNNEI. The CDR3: CASSATGGNQPQHF. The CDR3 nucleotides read TGTGCCAGCAGCGCAACGGGGGGCAATCAGCCCCAGCATTTT.

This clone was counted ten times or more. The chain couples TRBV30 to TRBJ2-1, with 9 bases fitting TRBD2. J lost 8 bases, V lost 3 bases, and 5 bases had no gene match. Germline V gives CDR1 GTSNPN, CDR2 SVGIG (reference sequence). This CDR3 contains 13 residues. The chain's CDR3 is CAWRGSSGDEQFF. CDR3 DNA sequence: TGTGCCTGGAGGGGCTCTAGCGGGGATGAGCAGTTCTTC.

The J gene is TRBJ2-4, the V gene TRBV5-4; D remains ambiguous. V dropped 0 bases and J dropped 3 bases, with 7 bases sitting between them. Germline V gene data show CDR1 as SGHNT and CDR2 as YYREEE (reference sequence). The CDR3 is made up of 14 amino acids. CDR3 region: CASSLGTVKNIQYF. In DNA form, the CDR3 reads TGTGCCAGCAGCTTGGGTACGGTCAAAAACATTCAGTACTTC.

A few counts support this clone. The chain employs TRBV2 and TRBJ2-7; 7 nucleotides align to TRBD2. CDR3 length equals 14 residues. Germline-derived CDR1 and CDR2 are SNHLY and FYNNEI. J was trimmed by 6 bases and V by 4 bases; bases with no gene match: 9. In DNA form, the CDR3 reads TGTGCCAGCAGTGCGGAGCGGGGAAGGGGCGAGCAGTACTTC. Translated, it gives CASSAERGRGEQYF.

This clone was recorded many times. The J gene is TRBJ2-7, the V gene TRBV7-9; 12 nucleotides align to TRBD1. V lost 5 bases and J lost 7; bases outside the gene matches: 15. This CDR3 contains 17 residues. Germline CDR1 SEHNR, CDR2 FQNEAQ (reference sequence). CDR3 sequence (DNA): TGTGCCAGCAGCCCCGGGACAGGGGGCTTTGTTAGTCGGGAGCAGTACTTC. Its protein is CASSPGTGGFVSREQYF.

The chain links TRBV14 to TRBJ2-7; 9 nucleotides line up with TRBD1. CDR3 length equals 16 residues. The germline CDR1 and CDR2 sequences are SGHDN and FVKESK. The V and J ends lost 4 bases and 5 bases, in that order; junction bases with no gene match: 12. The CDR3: CASSPLPGQGFHEQYF. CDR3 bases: TGTGCCAGCAGCCCCCTTCCGGGACAGGGCTTCCACGAGCAGTACTTC.

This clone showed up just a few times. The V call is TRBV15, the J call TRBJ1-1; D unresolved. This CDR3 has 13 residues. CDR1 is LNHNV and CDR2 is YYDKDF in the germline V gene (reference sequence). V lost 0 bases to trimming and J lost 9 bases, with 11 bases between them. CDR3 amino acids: CATSRDFGGKAFF. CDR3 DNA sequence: TGTGCCACCAGCAGAGATTTTGGAGGTAAAGCTTTCTTT.

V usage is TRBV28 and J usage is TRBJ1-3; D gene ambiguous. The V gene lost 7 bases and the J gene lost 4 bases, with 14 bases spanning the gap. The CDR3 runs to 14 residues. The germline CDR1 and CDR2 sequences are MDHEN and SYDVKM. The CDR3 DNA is TGTGCCAGCACCCCTAATTCTTACGGAAACACCATATATTTT. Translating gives CASTPNSYGNTIYF.

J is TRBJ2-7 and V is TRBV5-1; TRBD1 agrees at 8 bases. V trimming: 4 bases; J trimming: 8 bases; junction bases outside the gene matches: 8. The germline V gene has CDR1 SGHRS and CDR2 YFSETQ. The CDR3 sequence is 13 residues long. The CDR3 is CASSPGQATKQYF. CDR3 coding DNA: TGCGCCAGCAGCCCGGGACAGGCTACGAAGCAGTACTTC. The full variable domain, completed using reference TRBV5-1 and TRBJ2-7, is KAGVTQTPRYLIKTRGQQVTLSCSPISGHRSVSWYQQTPGQGLQFLFEYFSETQRNKGNFPGRFSGRQFSNSRSEMNVSTLELGDSALYLCASSPGQATKQYFGPGTRLTVT.

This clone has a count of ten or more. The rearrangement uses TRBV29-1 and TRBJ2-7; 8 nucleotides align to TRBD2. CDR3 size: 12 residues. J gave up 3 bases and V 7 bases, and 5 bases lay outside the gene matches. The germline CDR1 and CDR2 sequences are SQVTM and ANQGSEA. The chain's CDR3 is CSAGLVNYEQYF. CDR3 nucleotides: TGCAGCGCGGGACTAGTTAACTACGAGCAGTACTTC.

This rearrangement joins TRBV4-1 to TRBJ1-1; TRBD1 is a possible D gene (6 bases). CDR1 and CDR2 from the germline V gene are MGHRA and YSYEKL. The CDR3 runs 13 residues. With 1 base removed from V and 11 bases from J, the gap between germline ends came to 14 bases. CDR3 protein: CASSQVGRGGAFF. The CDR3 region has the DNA TGCGCCAGCAGCCAAGTCGGCAGGGGCGGCGCTTTCTTT.

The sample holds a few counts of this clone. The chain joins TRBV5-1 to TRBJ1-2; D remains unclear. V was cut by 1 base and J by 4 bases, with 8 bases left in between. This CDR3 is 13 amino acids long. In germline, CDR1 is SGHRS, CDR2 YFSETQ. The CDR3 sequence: CASSLSPGYGYTF. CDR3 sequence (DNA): TGCGCCAGCAGCTTGTCCCCCGGCTATGGCTACACCTTC. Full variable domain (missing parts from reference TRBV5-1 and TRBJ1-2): KAGVTQTPRYLIKTRGQQVTLSCSPISGHRSVSWYQQTPGQGLQFLFEYFSETQRNKGNFPGRFSGRQFSNSRSEMNVSTLELGDSALYLCASSLSPGYGYTFGSGTRLTVV.